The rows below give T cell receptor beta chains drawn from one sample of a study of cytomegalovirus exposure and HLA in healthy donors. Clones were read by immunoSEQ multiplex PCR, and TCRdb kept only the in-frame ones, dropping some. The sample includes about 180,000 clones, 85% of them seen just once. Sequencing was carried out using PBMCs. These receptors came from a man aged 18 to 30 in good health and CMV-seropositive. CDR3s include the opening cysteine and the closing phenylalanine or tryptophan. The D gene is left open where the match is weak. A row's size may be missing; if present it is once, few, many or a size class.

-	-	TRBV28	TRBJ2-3	TGTGCCACCCATCAGAACACAGATACGCAGTATTTT	CATHQNTDTQYF
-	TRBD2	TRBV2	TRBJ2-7	TGTGCCAGCGGACGGGGGGTCCGATCCGAGCAGTACTTC	CASGRGVRSEQYF
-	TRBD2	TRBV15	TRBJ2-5	TGTGCCACCAGCAGAGAACTAGCGGAAGAGACCCAGTACTTC	CATSRELAEETQYF
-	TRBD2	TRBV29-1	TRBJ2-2	TGCAGCGTCCCTGGGACTAGCGGGGTCACCGGGGAGCTGTTTTTT	CSVPGTSGVTGELFF
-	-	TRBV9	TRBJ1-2	TGTGCCAGCAGCGTCCTGGGTGGGAGCTATGGCTACACCTTC	CASSVLGGSYGYTF
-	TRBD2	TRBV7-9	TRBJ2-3	TGTGCCAGCAGGCCCTCACTAGCGGGAGTAGGGCCAGATACGCAGTATTTT	CASRPSLAGVGPDTQYF
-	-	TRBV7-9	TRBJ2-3	TGTGCCAGCAGCCAAGACCGCCGTGAGGGTTGGGATACGCAGTATTTT	CASSQDRREGWDTQYF
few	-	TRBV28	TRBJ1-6	TGTGCCAGCAGTTTACCAGAGAGGGATTCACCCCTCCACTTT	CASSLPERDSPLHF
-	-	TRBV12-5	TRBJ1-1	TGTGCTAGTGGTTTGTCCCGCGGCACTGAAGCTTTCTTT	CASGLSRGTEAFF
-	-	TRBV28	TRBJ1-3	TGTGCCAGCAGTTTCCCTTCTTCTGGAAACACCATATATTTT	CASSFPSSGNTIYF
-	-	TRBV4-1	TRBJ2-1	TGCGCCAGCAGCCAAGATTGGGCGACACACAATGAGCAGTTCTTC	CASSQDWATHNEQFF
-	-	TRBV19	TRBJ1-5	TGTGCCAGTAGTATTCAGGGGTGGAGCAATCAGCCCCAGCATTTT	CASSIQGWSNQPQHF
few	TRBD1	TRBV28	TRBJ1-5	TGTGCCAGCATCAAGGACAGGGCGGGACAGCCCCAGCATTTT	CASIKDRAGQPQHF
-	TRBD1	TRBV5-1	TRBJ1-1	TGCGCCAGCAGCTTGACAGGGGCGGTAGGCACTGAAGCTTTCTTT	CASSLTGAVGTEAFF
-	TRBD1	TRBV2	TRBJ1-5	TGTGCCAGCAAAAAGACAGGGGACCATCAGCCCCAGCATTTT	CASKKTGDHQPQHF
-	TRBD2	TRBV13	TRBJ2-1	TGTGCCAGCAGCGTCGGTGGGCGGGAGACCAATGAGCAGTTCTTC	CASSVGGRETNEQFF
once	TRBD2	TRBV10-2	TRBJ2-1	TGCGCCAGCAGTGAGTCTCTGAGGGAGGGCGTCGAGCAGTTCTTC	CASSESLREGVEQFF
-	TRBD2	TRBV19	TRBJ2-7	TGTGCCAGTAGTAGCCTACTAGCGGGGGAAAGCGACGAGCAGTACTTC	CASSSLLAGESDEQYF
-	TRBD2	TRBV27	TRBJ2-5	TGTGCCAGCACCAGTACTAGCGGGAGGGCCGCCACCCAGTACTTC	CASTSTSGRAATQYF
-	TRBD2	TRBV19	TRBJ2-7	TGTGCCAGTAGTATGAATTTGGCTAGCGGGAGTTATTCCTACGAGCAGTACTTC	CASSMNLASGSYSYEQYF
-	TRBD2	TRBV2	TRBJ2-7	TGTGCCAGCAGTGAAGGGTCTAGCGGGAGTTCCCCTCTCCTATACGAGCAGTACTTC	CASSEGSSGSSPLLYEQYF
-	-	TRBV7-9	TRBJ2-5	TGTGCCAGCAGCCCATGGGTGCGGTCCGATACAGAGACCCAGTACTTC	CASSPWVRSDTETQYF
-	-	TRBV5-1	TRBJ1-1	TGCGCCAGCAGCTTTGGAGGGAGGAACACTGAAGCTTTCTTT	CASSFGGRNTEAFF
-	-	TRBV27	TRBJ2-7	TGTACCACAGCGGGGGGACAGGGGCGCAACGAGCAGTACTTC	CTTAGGQGRNEQYF
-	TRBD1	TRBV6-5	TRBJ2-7	TGTGCCAGCAGTTCCGCGGAGACAGGGGTTCACGAGCAGTACTTC	CASSSAETGVHEQYF
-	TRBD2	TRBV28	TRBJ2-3	TGTGCCAGCAGTTTAATCTCAGCGGGGCCTACAGATACGCAGTATTTT	CASSLISAGPTDTQYF
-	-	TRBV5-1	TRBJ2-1	TGCGCCAGCAGCGAGGGAGGCGGTTCCTACAATGAGCAGTTCTTC	CASSEGGGSYNEQFF
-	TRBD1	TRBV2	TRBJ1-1	TGTGCCAGCAGGGTAGGACAGGGGCCTGAAGCTTTCTTT	CASRVGQGPEAFF
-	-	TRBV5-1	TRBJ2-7	TGCGCCAGCAGCCCCTCGGCGGGGCCAACCTACGAGCAGTACTTC	CASSPSAGPTYEQYF
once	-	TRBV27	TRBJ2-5	TGTGCCAGCAGTAGGTGGAGCCAAGAGACCCAGTACTTC	CASSRWSQETQYF
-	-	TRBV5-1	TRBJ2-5	TGCGCCAGCAGCTTGGGTAGGAGGATTGAGACCCAGTACTTC	CASSLGRRIETQYF
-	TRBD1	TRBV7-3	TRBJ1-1	TGTGCCAGCAGCTCGCTCGGACAGGGGGCGACGTCTGAAGCTTTCTTT	CASSSLGQGATSEAFF
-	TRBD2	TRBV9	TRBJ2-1	TGTGCCAGCAGCGTCGAGGGAGGGTCCTACAATGAGCAGTTCTTC	CASSVEGGSYNEQFF
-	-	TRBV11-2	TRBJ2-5	TGTGCCAGCACCCCGTCTCAGTGGGAGACCCAGTACTTC	CASTPSQWETQYF
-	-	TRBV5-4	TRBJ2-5	TGTGCCAGCAGCGAAAAAGACATCCAAGAGACCCAGTACTTC	CASSEKDIQETQYF
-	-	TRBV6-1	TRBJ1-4	TGTGCCAGCAGGGAATCCCCGGGGGACCTGATTGAAAAACTGTTTTTT	CASRESPGDLIEKLFF
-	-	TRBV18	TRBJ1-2	TGTGCCAGCTCACCCCAGTGGGGCGCTAACTATGGCTACACCTTC	CASSPQWGANYGYTF
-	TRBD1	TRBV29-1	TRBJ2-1	TGCAGCGTTGAGGGGACAGGGGGCTCCTACAATGAGCAGTTCTTC	CSVEGTGGSYNEQFF
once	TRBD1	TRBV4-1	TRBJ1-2	TGCGCCAGCAGCCACAGAGACAGGGCGGGCTACACCTTC	CASSHRDRAGYTF
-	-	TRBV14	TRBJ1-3	TGTGCCAGCAGCCAAGATAGAGCGTCTGGAAACACCATATATTTT	CASSQDRASGNTIYF
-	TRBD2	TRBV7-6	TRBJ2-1	TGTGCCAGCAGCTACACTAGCGGTCCCGGGTATGAGCAGTTCTTC	CASSYTSGPGYEQFF
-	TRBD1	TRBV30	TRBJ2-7	TGTGCCTGGGAGGGTAACAGGGGGTACGAGCAGTACTTC	CAWEGNRGYEQYF
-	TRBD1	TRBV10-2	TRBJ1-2	TGCGCCAGCAGGAATTTGGGACAGGGAGGTGGCTACACCTTC	CASRNLGQGGGYTF
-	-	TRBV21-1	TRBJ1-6	TGTGCCAGCAGCACTCGACAGGGTAATAATTCACCCCTCCACTTT	CASSTRQGNNSPLHF
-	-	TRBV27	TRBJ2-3	TGTGCCAGCAGTTTCCGGGGGAGCACAGATACGCAGTATTTT	CASSFRGSTDTQYF
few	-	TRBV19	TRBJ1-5	TGTGCCAGTAAGGGCAGGGATCAGCCCCAGCATTTT	CASKGRDQPQHF
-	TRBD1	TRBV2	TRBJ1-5	TGTGCCAGCAGACTAGGACAGGGGGTCGGCAATCAGCCCCAGCATTTT	CASRLGQGVGNQPQHF
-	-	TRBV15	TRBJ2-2	TGTGCCACCAGGCCGGCGAACACCGGGGAGCTGTTTTTT	CATRPANTGELFF
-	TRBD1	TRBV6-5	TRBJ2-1	TGTGCCAGCAGCAAGGGACAGGGAATCTACAATGAGCAGTTCTTC	CASSKGQGIYNEQFF
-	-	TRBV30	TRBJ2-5	TGTGCCTGGAGTGTAGGGGCCGGAGAGACCCAGTACTTC	CAWSVGAGETQYF
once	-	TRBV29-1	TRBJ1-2	TGCAGCGTTGAAGGCGGGGCCGGATATGGCTACACCTTC	CSVEGGAGYGYTF
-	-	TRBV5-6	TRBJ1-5	TGTGCCAGCAGCTCCGGCGGGCGGATCAATCAGCCCCAGCATTTT	CASSSGGRINQPQHF
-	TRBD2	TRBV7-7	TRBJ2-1	TGTGCCAGCAGCCTCGGACTAGCGGGAGATGAGCAGTTCTTC	CASSLGLAGDEQFF
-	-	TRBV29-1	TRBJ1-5	TGCAGCGTTCGAGTCCAGGGTTCGAATCAGCCCCAGCATTTT	CSVRVQGSNQPQHF
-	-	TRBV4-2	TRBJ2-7	TGTGCCAGCAGCCAAGGGGGGGAGGCCACCTACGAGCAGTACTTC	CASSQGGEATYEQYF
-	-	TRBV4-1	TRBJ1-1	TGCGCCAGCAGCCAAGACCGGGGAAGGACCACTGAAGCTTTCTTT	CASSQDRGRTTEAFF
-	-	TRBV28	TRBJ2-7	TGTGCCAGCAGTCTCCCGACTAGTACCTACGAGCAGTACTTC	CASSLPTSTYEQYF
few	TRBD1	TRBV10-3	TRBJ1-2	TGTGCCATCACGGGACAGGGTATGAACTATGGCTACACCTTC	CAITGQGMNYGYTF
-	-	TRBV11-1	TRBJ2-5	TGTGCCAGCAGCTTATTTGCCGGGACAACTAGAGAGACCCAGTACTTC	CASSLFAGTTRETQYF
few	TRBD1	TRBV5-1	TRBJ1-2	TGCGCCACGAGCCGGGACAGCCACTATGGCTACACCTTC	CATSRDSHYGYTF